One and the same sample provided the 5 T cell receptor beta chains below, sequenced in a study of spatial heterogeneity in lung cancer (dated by TCRdb to between 2018 and 2021). The research as a whole found: The tumor nonsynonymous mutation count correlated with the number of expanded alpha and beta TCRs within the tumor.

Reading the label with the study, this specimen's time point is: sample taken at primary tumor resection. The library was generated by 5' RACE. TCRdb lists the instrument as NextSeq 500. The public reads were quality trimmed at Q25 with fastp and then assembled into clones with MiXCR by TCRdb, keeping productive beta chains. Each CDR3 protein gets just one entry, which takes the most common genes and DNA from the rows behind it. Within this sample are roughly 1,500 distinct CDR3 sequences, with 5.2% of them counted one time only. The ten largest clones take up approximately 8.9% of the sample. Antigens for these TCRs are unknown. The sample here was lung tumor tissue, taken at surgery. These receptors were obtained from a male donor with early-stage non-small cell lung cancer.

This clonotype qualifies as medium-sized. The V call is TRBV19, the J call TRBJ2-1, with TRBD1 matching 11 bases. The germline CDR1 and CDR2 sequences are LNHDA and SQIVND (reference sequence). The CDR3 totals 15 residues. With 7 bases clipped from V and 6 bases from J, the junction kept 8 bases outside the gene matches. CDR3 amino acids: CASTTGGTGGNEQFF. CDR3 DNA: TGTGCCAGTACCACAGGAGGGACAGGGGGCAATGAGCAGTTCTTC.

This clonotype was detected a few times. The chain links TRBV4-1 to TRBJ2-7, with 7 bases aligning to TRBD2. J lost 2 bases, V lost 1 base, and 5 bases had no gene match. CDR3 size: 15 residues. The germline CDR1 and CDR2 sequences are MGHRA and YSYEKL. CDR3 in DNA: TGCGCCAGCAGCCAAGTCACGGGAGGCGCCTACGAGCAGTACTTC. Translating it yields CASSQVTGGAYEQYF.

By share, this clonotype ranks as large. The chain carries TRBV27 and TRBJ2-3; D unresolved. Germline V gives CDR1 MNHEY, CDR2 SMNVEV (reference sequence). V dropped 7 bases and J dropped 7 bases, with 15 bases sitting between them. The CDR3 runs 13 residues. The DNA of the CDR3 is TGTGCCAGCACAAGGCCCGCATCAAATACGCAGTATTTT. It yields the protein CASTRPASNTQYF.

This clonotype counts as large. The rearrangement links TRBV7-8 to TRBJ2-5; D unclear. Trimming cost V 0 bases and J 0 bases, with 11 bases left between them. Germline CDR1 reads SGHVS; CDR2 reads FQNEAQ. The CDR3 contains 16 residues. This chain's CDR3 is CASSLALGKYQETQYF. In DNA form, the CDR3 reads TGTGCCAGCAGCTTAGCGTTGGGGAAGTACCAAGAGACCCAGTACTTC.

By frequency in the sample, this clonotype is medium-sized. This rearrangement joins TRBV5-1 to TRBJ2-3, with D possibly being TRBD2 (5 bases). Trimming took 0 bases from V and 5 from J, leaving 10 bases between them. Germline V gene sequence: CDR1 SGHRS, CDR2 YFSETQ. The CDR3 length is 14 residues. CDR3 in DNA: TGCGCCAGCAGCTTGGATGGAGGCGGAGATACGCAGTATTTT. It is translated as CASSLDGGGDTQYF.